The rows below give T cell receptor beta chains drawn from one sample of a study of a mutant IDH1 vaccine in newly diagnosed glioma. Here immunoSEQ multiplex PCR was the method, and the copy in TCRdb shows in-frame clones only, minus some. Among 75,000 to 85,000 clones listed, roughly nine tenths were seen once. The antigens of these receptors remain unknown. Sequencing used PBMCs, obtained from a glioma patient whose treatment included an IDH1 peptide vaccine. The receptors originated from a woman between 45 and 65 years old with glioma. CDR3s include the opening cysteine and the closing phenylalanine or tryptophan. Each record gives: V gene, D gene, clone size, J gene, CDR3 protein, CDR3 DNA. A D gene is named only where the DNA matches it firmly. A row's size may be missing; if present it is once, few, many or a size class.

TRBV19,TRBD1,.,TRBJ1-5,CASQTGGNQPQHF,TGTGCCAGTCAGACAGGGGGCAATCAGCCCCAGCATTTT
TRBV7-9,.,.,TRBJ2-1,CASSRLLSSYNEQFF,TGTGCCAGCAGTCGTCTTTTAAGCTCCTACAATGAGCAGTTCTTC
TRBV28,.,.,TRBJ1-1,CASSLWDMNTEAFF,TGTGCCAGCAGTTTATGGGATATGAACACTGAAGCTTTCTTT
TRBV27,TRBD2,.,TRBJ2-3,CASSFRTSGDSGYTQYF,TGTGCCAGCAGTTTCCGGACTAGCGGGGACTCGGGGTATACGCAGTATTTT
TRBV7-2,TRBD2,.,TRBJ2-1,CASSQRTSSYNEQFF,TGTGCCAGCAGCCAGCGGACTAGCAGTTACAATGAGCAGTTCTTC
TRBV19,.,.,TRBJ2-7,CASSMRQAYEQYF,TGTGCCAGTAGTATGAGACAGGCCTACGAGCAGTACTTC
TRBV14,TRBD2,.,TRBJ2-1,CASSQFLAGGRGEQFF,TGTGCCAGCAGCCAGTTCCTAGCGGGAGGGAGGGGTGAGCAGTTCTTC
TRBV9,TRBD2,once,TRBJ2-3,CASSGSTSGNTRTQYF,TGTGCCAGCAGCGGGTCGACTAGCGGCAATACGCGGACGCAGTATTTT
TRBV30,.,.,TRBJ1-4,CAWSSDSNEKLFF,TGTGCCTGGAGTTCGGACAGCAATGAAAAACTGTTTTTT
TRBV5-6,.,.,TRBJ2-4,CASSFWTGRGNIQYF,TGTGCCAGCAGCTTCTGGACAGGCCGGGGGAACATTCAGTACTTC
TRBV25-1,TRBD2,.,TRBJ2-5,CASSDKRGETQYF,TGTGCCAGCAGTGATAAGCGGGGAGAGACCCAGTACTTC
TRBV10-3,.,.,TRBJ2-5,CAISGGNQETQYF,TGTGCCATCAGTGGAGGGAACCAAGAGACCCAGTACTTC
TRBV7-9,.,.,TRBJ2-7,CASSSPASERSSYEQYF,TGTGCCAGCAGTTCTCCTGCTAGCGAGAGGAGCTCCTACGAGCAGTACTTC
TRBV19,TRBD1,.,TRBJ2-7,CASSDQQGILSEQYF,TGTGCCAGTAGTGATCAACAGGGGATTTTGAGCGAGCAGTACTTC
TRBV14,TRBD1,once,TRBJ2-7,CASSRSGGSYEQYF,TGTGCCAGCAGCCGGTCAGGGGGCAGTTACGAGCAGTACTTC
TRBV11-2,.,once,TRBJ1-6,CASSREMSSYNSPLHF,TGTGCCAGCAGCCGGGAGATGAGCTCCTATAATTCACCCCTCCACTTT
TRBV9,.,.,TRBJ2-7,CASSGQGPEQYF,TGTGCCAGCAGCGGCCAGGGACCCGAGCAGTACTTC
TRBV6-1,TRBD2,few,TRBJ2-3,CASSEGLAGGADTQYF,TGTGCCAGCAGTGAAGGACTAGCGGGAGGAGCGGATACGCAGTATTTT
TRBV19,TRBD2,.,TRBJ2-7,CASSIGLAVPYEQYF,TGTGCCAGTAGTATCGGACTAGCGGTCCCCTACGAGCAGTACTTC
TRBV12-1,.,.,TRBJ2-2,CASSFTTSGSNTGELFF,TGTGCCAGCAGCTTTACCACTAGCGGGTCGAACACCGGGGAGCTGTTTTTT
TRBV9,TRBD1,.,TRBJ1-2,CASTAGGPYGYTF,TGTGCCAGCACCGCAGGGGGGCCCTATGGCTACACCTTC
TRBV5-1,TRBD2,.,TRBJ2-5,CASQRPRSSGGGEAETQYF,TGCGCCAGCCAACGGCCCCGTTCTAGCGGGGGAGGGGAGGCAGAGACCCAGTACTTC